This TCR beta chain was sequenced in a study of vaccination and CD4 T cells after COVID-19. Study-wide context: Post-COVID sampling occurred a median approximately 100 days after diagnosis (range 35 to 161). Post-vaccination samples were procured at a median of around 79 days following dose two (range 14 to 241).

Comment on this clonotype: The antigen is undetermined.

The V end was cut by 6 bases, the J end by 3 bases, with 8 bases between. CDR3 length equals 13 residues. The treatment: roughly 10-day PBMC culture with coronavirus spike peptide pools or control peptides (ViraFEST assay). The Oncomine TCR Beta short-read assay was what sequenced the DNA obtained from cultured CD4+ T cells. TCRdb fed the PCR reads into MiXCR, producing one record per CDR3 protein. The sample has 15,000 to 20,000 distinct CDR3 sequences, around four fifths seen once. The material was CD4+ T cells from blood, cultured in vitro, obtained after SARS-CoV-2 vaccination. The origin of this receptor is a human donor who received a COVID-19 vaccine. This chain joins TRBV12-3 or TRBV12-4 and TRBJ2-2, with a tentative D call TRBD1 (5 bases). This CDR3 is CASRDIYTGELFF. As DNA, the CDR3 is TGTGCCAGCAGGGACATTTACACCGGGGAGCTGTTTTTT.